This T cell receptor (beta chain) was profiled in a study of PD-1 blockade in mismatch repair-deficient tumors. Study information: All were previously treated, progressing patients with approximately 11 mismatch repair-deficient cancer types.

Remarks on this clone: Its antigen remains unidentified.

The CDR3 covers 18 residues. V lost 0 bases and J lost 7; bases outside the gene matches: 15. Germline loops: CDR1 MGHRA, CDR2 YSYEKL. TCRs were sequenced from a few patients responding to pembrolizumab. Broader study findings: Rapid post-treatment expansion, then contraction, generally preceding radiologic response, marked tumor-resident clones.

Data came from immunoSEQ multiplex PCR; TCRdb stores just in-frame clones and leaves some out. In the table there are some 130,000 clones, almost 90% of which are singletons. The chain carries TRBV4-1 and TRBJ2-1; TRBD2 matches at 7 bases. The receptor was isolated from an adult with mismatch repair-deficient cancer. Specimen: peripheral blood, collected roughly 67 weeks after starting pembrolizumab. CDR3 amino acids: CASSQEWLAGAMKNEQFF. In DNA form, the CDR3 reads TGCGCCAGCAGCCAAGAATGGTTGGCGGGAGCTATGAAAAATGAGCAGTTCTTC.